One sample yielded the 31 T cell receptor beta chains listed below, sequenced in a study of T cell responses to AZD1222 COVID-19 vaccine. Produced via immunoSEQ multiplex PCR; TCRdb's table is partial and in-frame only. There are about 150,000 clones in the sample; 88% occur only once, and 2.5% to 4% lies in the top ten. The sequencing used peripheral blood, collected on day 0 of AZD1222 vaccination. Source of these receptors: an adult in good health.

The chain links TRBV28 to TRBJ1-2, with a possible D match to TRBD1 (6 bases). The CDR3 extends over 12 amino acids. CDR1 is MDHEN and CDR2 is SYDVKM in the germline V gene. The germline V and J ends were trimmed by 5 bases and 4 bases, with 8 bases remaining between them. CDR3 in amino acids: CASSKTGYGYTF. The CDR3 DNA sequence: TGTGCCAGCAGTAAGACAGGCTATGGCTACACCTTC.

The rearrangement uses TRBV29-1 and TRBJ2-7; 7 nucleotides line up with TRBD1. The CDR3 runs to 13 residues. Per germline, CDR1 SQVTM and CDR2 ANQGSEA. V lost 8 bases and J lost 2; bases outside the gene matches: 9. This CDR3 reads CSSKQGKPYEQYF. CDR3 DNA sequence: TGCAGCAGCAAACAGGGGAAACCCTACGAGCAGTACTTC.

This clone was observed a few times. The CDR3 loop is CASSQEAVRDTGELFF. CDR3 DNA: TGCGCCAGCAGCCAAGAGGCCGTGCGGGACACCGGGGAGCTGTTTTTT. This chain uses TRBV4-3 with TRBJ2-2; D perhaps matches TRBD2 (5 bases). Deletions cut 0 bases from V and 3 bases from J, with 11 bases between. The CDR3 length is 16 residues. CDR1 and CDR2 from the germline V gene are LGHNA and YSLEER.

The chain recombines TRBV5-1 with TRBJ2-1; D is unresolved. CDR1 and CDR2 from the germline V gene are SGHRS and YFSETQ. The CDR3 has 13 amino acids. Trimming took off 0 bases at V and 5 bases at J, with 6 bases between the two ends. The DNA for the CDR3 is TGCGCCAGCAGCTTGGACGTAAACAATGAGCAGTTCTTC. Its protein is CASSLDVNNEQFF.

CDR3 protein: CASSLGRGTEAFF. The CDR3 nucleotides are TGTGCCAGCAGTCTAGGGCGCGGGACTGAAGCTTTCTTT. The chain employs TRBV27 and TRBJ1-1, with no clear D. This CDR3 region has 13 residues. Trimming removed 5 bases at V and 5 bases at J, with 12 bases between. Germline V CDR1 and CDR2: MNHEY, SMNVEV (reference sequence).

The chain couples TRBV11-2 to TRBJ1-2, with D perhaps matching TRBD1 (6 bases). Per germline, CDR1 SGHAT and CDR2 FQNNGV. CDR3 size: 14 residues. The V end lost 1 base, the J end lost 8 bases, and 14 bases lay between the germline ends. The DNA for the CDR3 is TGTGCCAGCAGCTTAGGACAGGCCTTGGCGGGCTACACCTTC. As protein: CASSLGQALAGYTF.

The J gene is TRBJ2-5, the V gene TRBV15; maybe TRBD1 (5 bases). The CDR3 is made up of 15 amino acids. The ends were cut back, 0 bases at V and 4 bases at J, with 12 bases in the middle. Germline loops: CDR1 LNHNV, CDR2 YYDKDF (reference sequence). In DNA, the CDR3 is TGTGCCACCAGCAGAGATGCCCAGGGTGGAGAGACCCAGTACTTC. Encoded protein: CATSRDAQGGETQYF.

This chain uses TRBV3-1 (or the pseudogene TRBV3-2) with TRBJ1-1; TRBD1 is a possible D gene (5 bases). Trimming took 0 bases from V and 11 from J, leaving 16 bases between them. The germline V gene has CDR1 LGHDT and CDR2 YNNKEL (reference sequence). This CDR3 is built from 14 residues. DNA for the CDR3: TGTGCCAGCAGCCAAGATACGAGGGGCTCTGCCGCTTTCTTT. Its protein is CASSQDTRGSAAFF.

The chain links TRBV3-1 (or the pseudogene TRBV3-2) to TRBJ2-7; D possibly uses TRBD1 or TRBD2 (5 bases each). From germline, CDR1 is LGHDT and CDR2 YNNKEL (reference sequence). Trimming left V 6 bases short and J 1 base short, with 13 bases between. This CDR3 has 14 amino acids. The CDR3 DNA reads as TGTGCCAGCAGACCTCAAGAGGGGTCCTACGAGCAGTACTTC. This sequence encodes CASRPQEGSYEQYF.

The V call is TRBV7-8, the J call TRBJ2-5; TRBD2 is a possible D gene (5 bases). Germline loops: CDR1 SGHVS, CDR2 FQNEAQ. This CDR3 contains 14 residues. V was trimmed by 8 bases and J by 0 bases, leaving 13 bases between them. Here the CDR3 DNA reads TGTGCCAGCGGGGTCCCGGGGAACCAAGAGACCCAGTACTTC. It specifies CASGVPGNQETQYF.

The chain joins TRBV7-2 to TRBJ1-1; D is perhaps TRBD1 (5 bases). V was shortened by 5 bases and J by 1 base, with 8 bases between the two germline ends. CDR3 length: 13 residues. Germline CDR1 SGHTA, CDR2 FQGNSA. The chain's CDR3 is CASSPGQNTEAFF. In DNA form, the CDR3 reads TGTGCCAGCAGCCCCGGACAGAACACTGAAGCTTTCTTT.

V gene TRBV4-3 combines with J gene TRBJ2-1, with D unclear. CDR1 and CDR2 (germline): LGHNA, YSLEER. The CDR3 runs 14 residues. V was pared by 0 bases and J by 4 bases, with 7 bases between. DNA for the CDR3: TGCGCCAGCAGCCAAGACCTTTTTTACAATGAGCAGTTCTTC. It translates to CASSQDLFYNEQFF.

The genes are TRBV7-2 and TRBJ2-3, with 7 bases that match TRBD1. Germline values: CDR1 SGHTA, CDR2 FQGNSA. CDR3 length: 14 amino acids. Trimming took 11 bases from V and 2 from J; bases not matched to a gene: 10. This CDR3 reads CADRATPNTDTQYF. CDR3 sequence (DNA): TGTGCCGACAGGGCCACTCCTAACACAGATACGCAGTATTTT.

This chain joins TRBV15 and TRBJ2-3; the match to TRBD1 covers 8 bases. Trimming cost V 4 bases and J 5 bases; bases outside gene matches: 5. The CDR3 length is 14 residues. CDR1 and CDR2 from the germline V gene are LNHNV and YYDKDF (reference sequence). The CDR3 nucleotides are TGTGCCACCAGCATCAGGGGGCTTGGAGATACGCAGTATTTT. Translation gives CATSIRGLGDTQYF.

The J gene is TRBJ2-2, the V gene TRBV19, with a tentative D call TRBD2 (5 bases). The length of the CDR3 is 13 residues. CDR1 and CDR2 from the germline V gene are LNHDA and SQIVND (reference sequence). Trimming left V 5 bases short and J 6 bases short, with 10 bases between. The CDR3 sequence is CASSRDGAGELFF. CDR3 in DNA: TGTGCCAGTAGTCGGGATGGGGCCGGGGAGCTGTTTTTT.

This CDR3 is CASSLGSQALKQFF. DNA for the CDR3: TGTGCCAGCAGCTTAGGTAGTCAGGCCCTCAAGCAGTTCTTC. The rearrangement uses TRBV7-2 and TRBJ2-1; D unclear. The CDR3 runs to 14 residues. CDR1 and CDR2 (germline): SGHTA, FQGNSA. The V and J ends lost 1 base and 11 bases respectively, with 15 bases between them.

This sequence joins TRBV6-5 and TRBJ1-2, with TRBD1 identical over 7 bases. There are 15 residues in the CDR3. The J segment lost 1 base and the V segment lost 6 bases, leaving 8 bases of the junction unmatched. Germline V gene lookup returns CDR1 MNHEY and CDR2 SVGAGI. The CDR3 DNA sequence: TGTGCCAGCAGCCGGGGTCGGGACAGTAACTATGGCTACACCTTC. It translates to CASSRGRDSNYGYTF.

J is TRBJ2-3 and V is TRBV7-9, with 12 bases that match TRBD2. The CDR3 has 17 amino acids. V lost 5 bases to trimming and J lost 5 bases; unmatched junction nucleotides: 11. CDR1 and CDR2 (germline): SEHNR, FQNEAQ (reference sequence). CDR3 nucleotide sequence: TGTGCCAGCAGCATCTCTAGCGGGGGGGGACCGGAAGATACGCAGTATTTT. It translates to CASSISSGGGPEDTQYF.

The chain has TRBV19 and TRBJ1-5, with 7 bases fitting TRBD1. V shed 8 bases, J shed 7 bases, and the junction held 14 bases outside the gene matches. CDR1 and CDR2 from the germline V gene are LNHDA and SQIVND (reference sequence). The CDR3 is 15 residues long. CDR3: CASRDGDRVIQPQHF. Written as DNA, the CDR3 is TGTGCCAGTCGCGACGGAGACAGGGTAATACAGCCCCAGCATTTT.

The V gene is TRBV7-2, the J gene TRBJ2-5, with 8 bases identical to TRBD1. CDR1 and CDR2 (germline): SGHTA, FQGNSA. The CDR3 sequence is 14 residues long. J lost 3 bases, V lost 3 bases, and 3 bases had no gene match. CDR3: CASSFPDREETQYF. Written as DNA, the CDR3 is TGTGCCAGCAGCTTTCCGGACAGGGAAGAGACCCAGTACTTC.

DNA for the CDR3: TGTGCCAGCAGCTTGGATCTGGACAGGGAGCAGTTCTTC. Translation gives CASSLDLDREQFF. The genes are TRBV5-8 and TRBJ2-1; 7 bases fit TRBD1. The V segment lost 0 bases and the J segment 10 bases; nucleotides outside the gene matches: 4. This CDR3 contains 13 residues. Germline-derived CDR1 and CDR2 are SGHTS and YDEGEE.

The chain is built from TRBV5-5 and TRBJ2-7; D may match TRBD1 or TRBD2 (5 bases each). V gave up 1 base and J gave up 5 bases, with 7 bases separating them. This CDR3 is built from 12 residues. Germline V gene sequence: CDR1 SGHKS, CDR2 YYEKEE (reference sequence). Written as DNA, the CDR3 is TGTGCCAGCAGCTTGTGGGACCACGAGCAGTACTTC. This codes for CASSLWDHEQYF.

The sample holds one count of this clone. The chain couples TRBV4-3 to TRBJ2-7; D possibly corresponds to TRBD2 (6 bases). The CDR3 covers 14 residues. V lost 0 bases to trimming and J lost 4 bases, with 10 bases between them. The V gene's germline CDR1 is LGHNA and CDR2 YSLEER. The CDR3 here is CASSQDLGTYEQYF. CDR3 sequence (DNA): TGCGCCAGCAGCCAAGACCTGGGGACTTACGAGCAGTACTTC.

The J gene is TRBJ1-5, the V gene TRBV11-2; 7 bases fit TRBD1. This CDR3 is built from 17 residues. V trimming: 5 bases; J trimming: 4 bases; junction bases outside the gene matches: 14. CDR1 and CDR2 from the germline V gene are SGHAT and FQNNGV. The CDR3 DNA reads as TGTGCCAGCAGCCGGGGACAGACCAGAGAGAGGAATCAGCCCCAGCATTTT. It is translated as CASSRGQTRERNQPQHF.

In its sample, this clone was seen a few times. The chain combines TRBV7-8 with TRBJ1-4; maybe TRBD1 (6 bases). The CDR3 is made up of 18 amino acids. Germline V gene sequence: CDR1 SGHVS, CDR2 FQNEAQ. V gave up 5 bases and J gave up 8 bases, with 27 bases separating them. The CDR3 region has the DNA TGTGCCAGCAGCCTACCCAACCCACTACAGGGTTTGAGGGAAAAACTGTTTTTT. It codes for CASSLPNPLQGLREKLFF.

The CDR3 bases are TGTGCCAGCAGTTTTGTGAGTGAAAAACTGTTTTTT. Translating gives CASSFVSEKLFF. This chain joins TRBV12-3 or TRBV12-4 and TRBJ1-4, with D hard to call. CDR3 length: 12 amino acids. The V and J ends lost 3 bases and 7 bases respectively, with 6 bases between them.

This chain links TRBV7-2 with TRBJ1-2; D is undetermined. The germline V gene has CDR1 SGHTA and CDR2 FQGNSA. This CDR3 has 13 amino acids. Deletions cut 2 bases from V and 4 bases from J, with 8 bases between. Here the CDR3 reads CASSLSESYGYTF. CDR3 nucleotide sequence: TGTGCCAGCAGCTTAAGCGAGTCCTATGGCTACACCTTC.

The chain couples TRBV27 to TRBJ1-2; possible D gene TRBD1, 6 bases. V was trimmed by 1 base and J by 4 bases, leaving 13 bases between them. Germline V gene sequence: CDR1 MNHEY, CDR2 SMNVEV (reference sequence). The CDR3 is 15 amino acids. In DNA form, the CDR3 reads TGTGCCAGCAGTTTATGGGGCGGGGGCGGCTATGGCTACACCTTC. Encoded protein: CASSLWGGGGYGYTF.

The gene calls are TRBV19 and TRBJ2-7, with 8 bases aligning to TRBD1. This CDR3 comprises 14 residues. Per the germline V gene, CDR1 is LNHDA and CDR2 is SQIVND (reference sequence). The ends lost 5 bases at V and 2 bases at J; junction bases unmatched: 5. The DNA of the CDR3 is TGTGCCAGTAGTCGGGGACAGGAAACCTACGAGCAGTACTTC. Translating gives CASSRGQETYEQYF. Looking up the rest from reference TRBV19 and TRBJ2-7 gives the full variable domain: DGGITQSPKYLFRKEGQNVTLSCEQNLNHDAMYWYRQDPGQGLRLIYYSQIVNDFQKGDIAEGYSVSREKKESFPLTVTSAQKNPTAFYLCASSRGQETYEQYFGPGTRLTVT.

The chain combines TRBV19 with TRBJ1-5; the D gene is possibly TRBD1 (5 bases). There are 13 residues in the CDR3. Trimming cost V 7 bases and J 7 bases, with 14 bases left between them. Germline V gene data show CDR1 as LNHDA and CDR2 as SQIVND (reference sequence). The CDR3 reads CASTGGDRQPQHF. CDR3 DNA: TGTGCCAGTACTGGGGGGGATAGGCAGCCCCAGCATTTT.

This chain links TRBV5-4 with TRBJ1-1; unclear D gene. The CDR3 extends over 13 amino acids. Germline lookup yields CDR1 SGHNT and CDR2 YYREEE (reference sequence). V was cut by 4 bases and J by 1 base, with 8 bases left in between. The CDR3 DNA reads as TGTGCCAGCAGCCGGTTCGGGAACACTGAAGCTTTCTTT. Translation gives CASSRFGNTEAFF.